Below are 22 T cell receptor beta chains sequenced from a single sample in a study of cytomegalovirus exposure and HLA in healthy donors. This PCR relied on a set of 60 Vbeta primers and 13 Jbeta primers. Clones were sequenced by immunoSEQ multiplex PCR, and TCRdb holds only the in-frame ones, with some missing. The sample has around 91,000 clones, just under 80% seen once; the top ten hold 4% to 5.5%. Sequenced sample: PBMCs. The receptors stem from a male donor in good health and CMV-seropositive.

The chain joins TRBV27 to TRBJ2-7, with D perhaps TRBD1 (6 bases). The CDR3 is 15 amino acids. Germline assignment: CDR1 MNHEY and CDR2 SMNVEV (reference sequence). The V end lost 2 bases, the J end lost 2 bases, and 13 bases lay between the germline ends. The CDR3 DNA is TGTGCCAGCAGTTTAGAGGCAGGGGTGGCCTACGAGCAGTACTTC. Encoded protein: CASSLEAGVAYEQYF.

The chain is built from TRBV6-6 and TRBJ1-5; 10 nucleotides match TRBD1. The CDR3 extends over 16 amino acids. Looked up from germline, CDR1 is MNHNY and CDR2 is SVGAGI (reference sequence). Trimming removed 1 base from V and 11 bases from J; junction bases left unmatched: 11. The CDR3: CASSYFGQGERMTQHF. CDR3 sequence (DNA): TGTGCCAGCAGTTACTTTGGACAGGGGGAGCGAATGACCCAGCATTTT.

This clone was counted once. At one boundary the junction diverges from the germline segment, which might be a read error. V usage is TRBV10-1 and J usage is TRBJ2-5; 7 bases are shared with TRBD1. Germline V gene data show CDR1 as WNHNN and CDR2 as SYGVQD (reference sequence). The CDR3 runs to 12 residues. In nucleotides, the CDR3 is TGCGCCAGCAGTGATGAACAGGGGCCGCGGGACTTC. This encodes CASSDEQGPRDF.

The CDR3 loop reads CASTSEVTGPYGYTF. The CDR3 DNA follows: TGTGCCAGCACCTCTGAGGTCACAGGACCGTATGGCTACACCTTC. The chain has TRBV7-9 and TRBJ1-2; perhaps TRBD1 as D (5 bases). CDR1 SEHNR and CDR2 FQNEAQ come from the germline V gene (reference sequence). The V end lost 7 bases, the J end lost 5 bases, and 20 bases lay between the germline ends. The CDR3 is made up of 15 amino acids. Together with reference TRBV7-9 and TRBJ1-2, the CDR3 gives the full variable domain: DTGVSQNPRHKITKRGQNVTFRCDPISEHNRLYWYRQTLGQGPEFLTYFQNEAQLEKSRLLSDRFSAERPKGSFSTLEIQRTEQGDSAMYLCASTSEVTGPYGYTFGSGTRLTVV.

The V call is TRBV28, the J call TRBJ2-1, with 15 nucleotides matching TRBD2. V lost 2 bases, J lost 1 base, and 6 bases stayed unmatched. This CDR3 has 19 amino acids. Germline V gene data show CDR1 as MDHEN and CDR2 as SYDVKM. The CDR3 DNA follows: TGTGCCAGCAGTTTACCGGGACTAGCGGGAGGATTGTCCTACAATGAGCAGTTCTTC. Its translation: CASSLPGLAGGLSYNEQFF.

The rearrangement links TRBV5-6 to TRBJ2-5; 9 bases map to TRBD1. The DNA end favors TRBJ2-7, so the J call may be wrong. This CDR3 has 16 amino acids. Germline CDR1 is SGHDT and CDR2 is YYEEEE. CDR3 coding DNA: TGTGCCAGCAGCTCGAGACCGGGACAGGGAGGCTACGAGCAGTACTTC. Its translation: CASSSRPGQGGYEQYF.

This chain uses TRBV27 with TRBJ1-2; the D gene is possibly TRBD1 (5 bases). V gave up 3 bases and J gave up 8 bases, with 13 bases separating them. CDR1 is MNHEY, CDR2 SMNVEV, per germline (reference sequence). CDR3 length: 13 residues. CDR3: CASSFGTPGGYTF. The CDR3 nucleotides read TGTGCCAGCAGTTTTGGAACACCAGGGGGCTACACCTTC.

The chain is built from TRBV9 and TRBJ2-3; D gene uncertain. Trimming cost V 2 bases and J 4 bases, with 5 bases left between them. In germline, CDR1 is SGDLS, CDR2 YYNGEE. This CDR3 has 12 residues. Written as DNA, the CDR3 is TGTGCCAGCAGCGTCAGCGCAGATACGCAGTATTTT. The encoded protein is CASSVSADTQYF.

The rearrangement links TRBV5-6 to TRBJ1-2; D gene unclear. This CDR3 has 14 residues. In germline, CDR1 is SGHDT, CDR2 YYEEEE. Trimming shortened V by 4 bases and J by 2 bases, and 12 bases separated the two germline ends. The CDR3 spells CASSPLFRNYGYTF. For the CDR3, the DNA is TGTGCCAGCAGCCCCCTATTTCGGAACTATGGCTACACCTTC.

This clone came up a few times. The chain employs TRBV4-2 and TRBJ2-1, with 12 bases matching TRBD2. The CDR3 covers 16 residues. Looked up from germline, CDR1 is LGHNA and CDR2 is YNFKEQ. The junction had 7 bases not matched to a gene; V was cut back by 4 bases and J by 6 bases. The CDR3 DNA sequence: TGTGCCAGCAGCCGGACTAGCGGGGATCCAGCCAATGAGCAGTTCTTC. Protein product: CASSRTSGDPANEQFF.

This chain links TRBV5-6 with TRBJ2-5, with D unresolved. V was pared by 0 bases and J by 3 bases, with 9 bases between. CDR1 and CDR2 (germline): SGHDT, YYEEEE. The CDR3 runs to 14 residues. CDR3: CASSLGTLKETQYF. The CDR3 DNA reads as TGTGCCAGCAGCTTGGGTACATTAAAAGAGACCCAGTACTTC.

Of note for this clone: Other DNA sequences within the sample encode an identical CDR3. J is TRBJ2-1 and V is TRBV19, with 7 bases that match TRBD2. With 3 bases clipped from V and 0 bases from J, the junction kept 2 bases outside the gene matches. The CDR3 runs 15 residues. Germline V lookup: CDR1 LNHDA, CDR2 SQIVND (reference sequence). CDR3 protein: CASSIGGGSYNEQFF. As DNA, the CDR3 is TGTGCCAGTAGTATTGGCGGGGGCTCCTACAATGAGCAGTTCTTC.

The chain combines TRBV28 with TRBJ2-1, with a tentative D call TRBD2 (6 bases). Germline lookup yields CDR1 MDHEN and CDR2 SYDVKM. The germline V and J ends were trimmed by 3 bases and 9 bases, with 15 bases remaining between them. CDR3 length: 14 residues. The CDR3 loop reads CASSLLNSGSEQFF. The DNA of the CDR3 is TGTGCCAGCAGTTTGCTTAACTCCGGGAGTGAGCAGTTCTTC. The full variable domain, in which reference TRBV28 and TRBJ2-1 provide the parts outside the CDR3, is DVKVTQSSRYLVKRTGEKVFLECVQDMDHENMFWYRQDPGLGLRLIYFSYDVKMKEKGDIPEGYSVSREKKERFSLILESASTNQTSMYLCASSLLNSGSEQFFGPGTRLTVL.

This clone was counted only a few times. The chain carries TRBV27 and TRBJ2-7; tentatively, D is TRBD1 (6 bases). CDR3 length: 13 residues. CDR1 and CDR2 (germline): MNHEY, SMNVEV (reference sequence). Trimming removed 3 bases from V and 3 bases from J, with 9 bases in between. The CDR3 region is CASSFGQLYEQYF. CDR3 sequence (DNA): TGTGCCAGCAGTTTCGGACAGCTCTACGAGCAGTACTTC.

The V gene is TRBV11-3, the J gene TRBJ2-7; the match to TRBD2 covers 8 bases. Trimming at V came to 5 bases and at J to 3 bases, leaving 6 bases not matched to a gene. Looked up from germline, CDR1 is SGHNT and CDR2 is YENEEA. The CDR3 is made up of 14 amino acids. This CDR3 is CASSRGGSDYEQYF. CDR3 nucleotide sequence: TGTGCCAGCAGCCGCGGGGGGTCGGACTACGAGCAGTACTTC.

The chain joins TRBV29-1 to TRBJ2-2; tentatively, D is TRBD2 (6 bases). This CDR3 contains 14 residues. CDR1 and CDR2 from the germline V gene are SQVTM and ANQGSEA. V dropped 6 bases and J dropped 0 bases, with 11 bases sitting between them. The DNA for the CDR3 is TGCAGCGTGGCCGGGACTGCGAACACCGGGGAGCTGTTTTTT. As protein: CSVAGTANTGELFF.

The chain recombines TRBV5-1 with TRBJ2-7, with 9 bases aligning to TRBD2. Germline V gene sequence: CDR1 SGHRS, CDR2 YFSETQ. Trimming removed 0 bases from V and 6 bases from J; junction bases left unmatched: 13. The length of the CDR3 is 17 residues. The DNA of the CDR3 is TGCGCCAGCAGCTTGGCCGGAATCGGGGCGGGGGGGCTCGAGCAGTACTTC. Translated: CASSLAGIGAGGLEQYF.

CDR3: CASSPRGTATYGYTF. The CDR3 region has the DNA TGTGCCAGCAGTCCGAGGGGGACAGCGACCTATGGCTACACCTTC. The chain combines TRBV28 with TRBJ1-2; TRBD1 aligns across 7 bases. After removal of 5 bases from V and 4 bases from J, the junction contained 10 bases not matched to a gene. This CDR3 is 15 amino acids long. CDR1 MDHEN and CDR2 SYDVKM come from the germline V gene.

CDR3 protein: CASSLSTHGEAFF. CDR3 nucleotides: TGTGCCAGCAGTTTATCGACACACGGTGAAGCTTTCTTT. The gene calls are TRBV28 and TRBJ1-1; D unclear. CDR3 length: 13 residues. V dropped 1 base and J dropped 7 bases, with 10 bases sitting between them. The germline gives CDR1 MDHEN, CDR2 SYDVKM.

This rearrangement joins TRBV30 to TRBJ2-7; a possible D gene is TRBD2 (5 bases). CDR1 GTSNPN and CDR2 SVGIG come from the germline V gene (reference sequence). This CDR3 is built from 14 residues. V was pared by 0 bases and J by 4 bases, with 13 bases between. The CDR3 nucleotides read TGTGCCTGGAGTGTCGAGAGCGGCACTTACGAGCAGTACTTC. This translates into CAWSVESGTYEQYF.

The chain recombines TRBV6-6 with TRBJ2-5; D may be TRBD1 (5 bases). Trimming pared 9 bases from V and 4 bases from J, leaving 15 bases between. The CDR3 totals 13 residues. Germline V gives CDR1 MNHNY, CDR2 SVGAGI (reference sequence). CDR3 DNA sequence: TGTGCCAGTACGAAGGGGCGCGGAGAGACCCAGTACTTC. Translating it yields CASTKGRGETQYF.

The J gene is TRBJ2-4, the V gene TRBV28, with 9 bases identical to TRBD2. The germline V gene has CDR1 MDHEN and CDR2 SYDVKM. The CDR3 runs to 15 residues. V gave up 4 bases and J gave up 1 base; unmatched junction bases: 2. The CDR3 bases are TGTGCCAGCAGTTGGCTAGCGGGGGCCAAAAACATTCAGTACTTC. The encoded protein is CASSWLAGAKNIQYF.